What follows are 12 T cell receptor beta chains derived from one specimen sequenced in a study of T-cell memory formation after mild COVID-19. A single record per CDR3 protein comes from TCRdb applying MiXCR to the 5' RACE reads. The sample includes roughly 280,000 distinct CDR3 sequences, roughly 16% of them seen just once. The sequenced sample consisted of PBMCs or a T cell subset sorted from them (not recorded which). These receptor sequences come from a man between 18 and 35 years old who had mild COVID-19 (a few samples of this study predate the infection). Cell type and time point are not known.

This chain links TRBV20-1 with TRBJ2-3; D remains unclear. The V gene lost 3 bases and the J gene lost 0 bases, with 7 bases spanning the gap. CDR3 size: 13 residues. Germline CDR1 reads DFQATT; CDR2 reads SNEGSKA (reference sequence). Here the CDR3 DNA reads TGCAGTGCTAGTTCCCGGAGCACAGATACGCAGTATTTT. Translating it yields CSASSRSTDTQYF.

This clonotype came up a few times. The J gene is TRBJ2-7, the V gene TRBV11-2, with 9 nucleotides matching TRBD1. Unmatched junction bases numbered 6, after V lost 5 bases and J lost 4 bases. The CDR3 spans 14 residues. Germline V gene sequence: CDR1 SGHAT, CDR2 FQNNGV. CDR3 DNA sequence: TGTGCCAGCAGCACAGGGACAGGGTATTACGAGCAGTACTTC. Its translation is CASSTGTGYYEQYF.

In its sample, this clonotype was seen many times. The rearrangement links TRBV7-2 to TRBJ2-3; TRBD1 matches at 8 bases. CDR1 is SGHTA and CDR2 is FQGNSA in the germline V gene. There are 15 residues in the CDR3. The J segment lost 5 bases and the V segment lost 5 bases, leaving 9 bases of the junction unmatched. The DNA for the CDR3 is TGTGCCAGCAGCCCAGGACAGGGAGTGGGAGATACGCAGTATTTT. Its protein is CASSPGQGVGDTQYF.

The V gene is TRBV6-6, the J gene TRBJ2-7, with D uncertain. Germline assignment: CDR1 MNHNY and CDR2 SVGAGI (reference sequence). The V gene lost 4 bases and the J gene lost 3 bases, with 4 bases spanning the gap. This CDR3 spans 11 amino acids. The CDR3 region is CASSFRYEQYF. The CDR3 nucleotides read TGTGCCAGCAGTTTCCGCTACGAGCAGTACTTC.

The V and J genes are TRBV29-1 and TRBJ1-1; D gene uncertain. Germline V gene sequence: CDR1 SQVTM, CDR2 ANQGSEA. V was clipped by 4 bases and J by 2 bases, with 14 bases between them. CDR3 size: 14 residues. The CDR3 coding sequence is TGCAGCGTTGCTAGTGAACCTAAAAACACTGAAGCTTTCTTT. Translating gives CSVASEPKNTEAFF.

This rearrangement joins TRBV5-6 to TRBJ1-2; D gene unclear. V lost 6 bases, J lost 8 bases, and 14 bases lay in between. There are 12 residues in the CDR3. CDR1 and CDR2 (germline): SGHDT, YYEEEE. The CDR3 nucleotides are TGTGCCAGCACCGTCGAGGGTTCGGGCTACACCTTC. Translation gives CASTVEGSGYTF.

There are a few counts of this clonotype. V and J are TRBV6-2 or TRBV6-3 and TRBJ1-5; unclear D gene. From germline, CDR1 is MNHEY and CDR2 SVGEGT. The CDR3 totals 14 residues. Trimming stripped 0 bases from V and 1 base from J, with 4 bases between. CDR3 sequence: CASSYSPSNQPQHF. Here the CDR3 DNA reads TGTGCCAGCAGTTACTCCCCCAGCAATCAGCCCCAGCATTTT.

This clonotype was observed a handful of times. This chain uses TRBV25-1 with TRBJ2-1; the D gene is possibly TRBD2 (5 bases). The germline CDR1 and CDR2 sequences are MGHDK and SYGVNS. V was clipped by 5 bases and J by 7 bases, with 12 bases between them. The CDR3 runs to 13 residues. The CDR3 loop reads CASSPRGFNEQFF. The CDR3 bases are TGTGCCAGCAGTCCCCGGGGTTTTAATGAGCAGTTCTTC.

The rearrangement uses TRBV29-1 and TRBJ2-5; no clear D gene. Trimming took off 7 bases at V and 5 bases at J, with 8 bases between the two ends. The CDR3 runs to 10 residues. The germline CDR1 and CDR2 sequences are SQVTM and ANQGSEA. The CDR3 coding sequence is TGCAGCGGCATAAGGGAGACCCAGTACTTC. It encodes CSGIRETQYF.

This chain connects TRBV25-1 to TRBJ1-5; maybe TRBD1 (5 bases). Looked up from germline, CDR1 is MGHDK and CDR2 is SYGVNS. The CDR3 covers 14 residues. V was cut by 3 bases and J by 5 bases, with 11 bases left in between. CDR3 protein: CASSERSGYQPQHF. CDR3 DNA sequence: TGTGCCAGCAGTGAGAGGTCAGGGTATCAGCCCCAGCATTTT.

The rearrangement links TRBV27 to TRBJ2-3; 9 bases are shared with TRBD1. The germline CDR1 and CDR2 sequences are MNHEY and SMNVEV (reference sequence). The CDR3 contains 17 residues. V trimming: 7 bases; J trimming: 4 bases; junction bases outside the gene matches: 15. CDR3 DNA: TGTGCCAGCACCCCATCTCCCGGGACAGGGAAGCCAGATACGCAGTATTTT. As protein: CASTPSPGTGKPDTQYF.

The chain recombines TRBV9 with TRBJ2-2, with D hard to call. Germline loops: CDR1 SGDLS, CDR2 YYNGEE. CDR3 length equals 16 residues. Trimming cost V 7 bases and J 0 bases, with 16 bases left between them. The CDR3 DNA sequence: TGTGCCAGCGGTTTTCTGCGGCAATCGAACACCGGGGAGCTGTTTTTT. Translating gives CASGFLRQSNTGELFF.